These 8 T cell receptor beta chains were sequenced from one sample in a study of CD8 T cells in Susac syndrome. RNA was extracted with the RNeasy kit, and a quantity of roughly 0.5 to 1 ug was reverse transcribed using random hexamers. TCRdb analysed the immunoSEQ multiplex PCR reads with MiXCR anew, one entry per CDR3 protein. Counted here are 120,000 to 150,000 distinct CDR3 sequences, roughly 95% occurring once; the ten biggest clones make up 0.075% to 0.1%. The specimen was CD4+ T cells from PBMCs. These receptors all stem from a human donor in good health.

CDR3 loop: CASSIGQDHYEQYF. The DNA of the CDR3 is TGTGCCAGTAGTATAGGGCAGGACCACTACGAGCAGTACTTC. This chain joins TRBV19 and TRBJ2-7; D not certain. V was cut by 1 base and J by 3 bases, with 10 bases left in between. The CDR3 consists of 14 residues. The V gene's germline CDR1 is LNHDA and CDR2 SQIVND (reference sequence).

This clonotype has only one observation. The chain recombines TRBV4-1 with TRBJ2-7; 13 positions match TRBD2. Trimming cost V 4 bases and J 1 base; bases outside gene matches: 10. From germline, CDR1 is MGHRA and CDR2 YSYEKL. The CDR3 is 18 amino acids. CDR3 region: CASSRMGLAGPKSYEQYF. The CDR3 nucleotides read TGCGCCAGCAGCCGCATGGGACTAGCGGGACCCAAATCCTACGAGCAGTACTTC.

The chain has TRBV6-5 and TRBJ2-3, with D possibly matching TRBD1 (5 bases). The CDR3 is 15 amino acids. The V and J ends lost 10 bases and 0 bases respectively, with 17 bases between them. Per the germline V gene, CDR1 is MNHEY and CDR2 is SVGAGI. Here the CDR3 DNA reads TGTGCCACCAGACAGCGAAGAATAAGCACAGATACGCAGTATTTT. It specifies CATRQRRISTDTQYF.

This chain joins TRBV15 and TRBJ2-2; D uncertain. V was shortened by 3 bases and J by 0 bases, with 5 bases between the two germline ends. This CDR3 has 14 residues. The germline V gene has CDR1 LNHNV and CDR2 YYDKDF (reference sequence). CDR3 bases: TGTGCCACCAGCAGCAGGTCGAACACCGGGGAGCTGTTTTTT. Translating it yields CATSSRSNTGELFF.

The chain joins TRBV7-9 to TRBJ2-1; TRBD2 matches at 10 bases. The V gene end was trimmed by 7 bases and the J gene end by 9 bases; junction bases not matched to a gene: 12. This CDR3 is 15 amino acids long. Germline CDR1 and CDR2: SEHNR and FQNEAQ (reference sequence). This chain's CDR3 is CASTTKKREGGEQFF. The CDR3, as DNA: TGTGCCAGCACCACTAAAAAGCGGGAGGGCGGTGAGCAGTTCTTC.

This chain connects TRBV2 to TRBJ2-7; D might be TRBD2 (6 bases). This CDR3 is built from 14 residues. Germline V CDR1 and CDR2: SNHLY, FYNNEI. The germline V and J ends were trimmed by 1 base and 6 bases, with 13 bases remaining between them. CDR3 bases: TGTGCCAGCAGTGAAGTTTCCCGGGGGAGCGAGCAGTACTTC. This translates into CASSEVSRGSEQYF.

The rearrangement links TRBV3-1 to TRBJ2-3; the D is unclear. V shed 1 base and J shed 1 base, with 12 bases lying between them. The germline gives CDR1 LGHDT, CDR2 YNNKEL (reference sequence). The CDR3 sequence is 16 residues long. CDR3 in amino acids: CASSQASRWGTDTQYF. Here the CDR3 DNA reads TGTGCCAGCAGCCAAGCTTCGCGCTGGGGCACAGATACGCAGTATTTT.

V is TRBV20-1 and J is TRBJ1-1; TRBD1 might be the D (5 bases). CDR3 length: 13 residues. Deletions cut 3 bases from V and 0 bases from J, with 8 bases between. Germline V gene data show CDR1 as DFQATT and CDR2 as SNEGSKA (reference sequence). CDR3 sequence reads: CSARGPLNTEAFF. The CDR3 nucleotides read TGCAGTGCTAGGGGGCCCCTGAACACTGAAGCTTTCTTT.